This T cell receptor beta chain was sequenced for a study of early T cells in non-severe SARS-CoV-2 infection. Study at large: From unsorted whole blood, bulk RNA was sequenced, and the chains remained unpaired. Study results and caveats: Database matching using VDJdb favored anti-spike CD8 responses, with private and CD4 specificities left missing.

This clonotype was seen ten or more times. No antigen is known for it. Individual cDNA molecules were tagged with unique molecular identifiers. From the 5' RACE reads, TCRdb called clonotypes with MiXCR, one entry per CDR3 protein. The data contain around 66,000 distinct CDR3 sequences, approximately 6.1% of them seen just once; the ten biggest clones take up 3% to 3.5%. There are 13 residues in the CDR3. Between the trimmed V and J ends, which lost 3 bases and 5 bases, there was a span of 7 bases. Looked up from germline, CDR1 is LNHDA and CDR2 is SQIVND (reference sequence). The sequence came from an adult who was a healthcare worker with PCR-confirmed SARS-CoV-2 infection or an uninfected control (not recorded which). This material consisted of whole blood, taken at baseline. This chain connects TRBV19 to TRBJ2-2; D remains ambiguous. CDR3 amino acids: CASSIQDTGELFF. The CDR3 nucleotides are TGTGCCAGTAGTATTCAGGATACCGGGGAGCTGTTTTTT. Combining the CDR3 with reference TRBV19 and TRBJ2-2 gives the whole variable domain DGGITQSPKYLFRKEGQNVTLSCEQNLNHDAMYWYRQDPGQGLRLIYYSQIVNDFQKGDIAEGYSVSREKKESFPLTVTSAQKNPTAFYLCASSIQDTGELFFGEGSRLTVL.